This is a list of T cell receptor beta chains from one sample in a study of regulatory T cells in long-lasting Graves disease. TCRdb itself ran the multiplex PCR reads through MiXCR, one entry per CDR3 protein. This repertoire shows 350,000 to 450,000 distinct CDR3 sequences, 20% to 25% found once; its top ten account for about 20%. Sequences were derived from peripheral blood mononuclear cells (PBMCs), sampled when the disease was refractory, from a patient treated with antithyroid drugs. These receptors were obtained from a female donor with Graves disease. Each CDR3 is given with its conserved first and last residue. D genes are given only for firm matches. Expanded clones are given a class, and other clones once, few, many or no size at all.

v_gene: TRBV7-9
abundance: .
j_gene: TRBJ2-7
len: 13
d_gene: .
CDR3nt: TGTGCCAGCAGCTCTCCCTACGGCTACGAGCAGTACTTC
CDR3aa: CASSSPYGYEQYF

v_gene: TRBV7-6
abundance: many
j_gene: TRBJ2-5
len: 17
d_gene: TRBD1
CDR3nt: TGTGCCAGCAGCCCGATGGGGACAGTAATGACCGGAGAGACCCAGTACTTC
CDR3aa: CASSPMGTVMTGETQYF

v_gene: TRBV12-3/TRBV12-4
abundance: few
j_gene: TRBJ1-3
len: 15
d_gene: TRBD1
CDR3nt: TGTGCCAGCAGTTCCGGGACAGACTCTGGAAACACCATATATTTT
CDR3aa: CASSSGTDSGNTIYF

v_gene: TRBV6-2/TRBV6-3
abundance: .
j_gene: TRBJ1-1
len: 15
d_gene: TRBD1
CDR3nt: TGTGCCAGCAGCCGGGAGTCAGGGGGCTACACTGAAGCTTTCTTT
CDR3aa: CASSRESGGYTEAFF

v_gene: TRBV11-2
abundance: .
j_gene: TRBJ2-1
len: 15
d_gene: .
CDR3nt: TGTGCCAGCAGCTTAGGTGGGGCCTCCTACAATGAGCAGTTCTTC
CDR3aa: CASSLGGASYNEQFF

v_gene: TRBV2
abundance: many
j_gene: TRBJ1-2
len: 14
d_gene: .
CDR3nt: TGTGCCAGCAGGACCCTGGGGGGACACTATGGCTACACCTTC
CDR3aa: CASRTLGGHYGYTF

v_gene: TRBV15
abundance: .
j_gene: TRBJ2-6
len: 19
d_gene: .
CDR3nt: TGTGCCACCAGCAGAGATTGGTTAGCGGCGTCCTCTGGGGCCAACGTCCTGACTTTC
CDR3aa: CATSRDWLAASSGANVLTF

v_gene: TRBV4-3
abundance: .
j_gene: TRBJ2-7
len: 13
d_gene: TRBD1
CDR3nt: TGCGCCAGCAGCCATGGACCTGGACAGGGCAAGTACTTC
CDR3aa: CASSHGPGQGKYF

v_gene: TRBV6-1
abundance: .
j_gene: TRBJ2-7
len: 14
d_gene: TRBD2
CDR3nt: TGTGCCAGCACTGGGGGGGGAGGTACCTACGAGCAGTACTTC
CDR3aa: CASTGGGGTYEQYF

v_gene: TRBV5-6
abundance: few
j_gene: TRBJ1-1
len: 14
d_gene: TRBD1
CDR3nt: TGTGCCAGCAGCTGGGACAGGGGGGCTTCTGAAGCTTTCTTT
CDR3aa: CASSWDRGASEAFF

v_gene: TRBV18
abundance: .
j_gene: TRBJ2-4
len: 17
d_gene: .
CDR3nt: TGTGCCAGCTCACCGACGACAGGACATTTAGCCAAAAACATTCAGTACTTC
CDR3aa: CASSPTTGHLAKNIQYF

v_gene: TRBV10-3
abundance: .
j_gene: TRBJ1-2
len: 14
d_gene: .
CDR3nt: TGTGCCATCAGTGAGGCGGACTTGCGAGGAGGCTACACCTTC
CDR3aa: CAISEADLRGGYTF

v_gene: TRBV12-3/TRBV12-4
abundance: many
j_gene: TRBJ1-5
len: 14
d_gene: TRBD1
CDR3nt: TGTGCCAGCAGTCGCACAGGGGGCGGTCAGCCCCAGCATTTT
CDR3aa: CASSRTGGGQPQHF

v_gene: TRBV7-9
abundance: many
j_gene: TRBJ2-5
len: 15
d_gene: TRBD1
CDR3nt: TGTGCCAGCAGCATGACAGGGGGGGTCCAAGAGACCCAGTACTTC
CDR3aa: CASSMTGGVQETQYF